This TCR beta chain is from a study of blood T cell repertoires in COVID-19. CDR1 and CDR2 from the germline V gene are MNHEY and SVGEGT. CDR3 size: 16 residues. V was pared by 0 bases and J by 1 base, with 11 bases between. TCRdb keeps only in-frame clones here, not all; method: immunoSEQ multiplex PCR. The table has under 250,000 clones, roughly 85% seen once. Sequences were obtained from peripheral blood. This TCR came from a woman in her 70s with active or convalescent COVID-19. The chain has TRBV6-2 or TRBV6-3 and TRBJ2-3, with D maybe TRBD1 (5 bases). CDR3 sequence reads: CASSYSIWGRTDTQYF. The CDR3 DNA reads TGTGCCAGCAGTTACTCGATCTGGGGCCGCACAGATACGCAGTATTTT.